Listed here are 14 T cell receptor beta chains from one sample, sequenced in a study of siplizumab effects on memory and regulatory T cells. Clones were read by immunoSEQ multiplex PCR, and TCRdb kept only the in-frame ones, dropping some. The data contain roughly 120,000 clones, roughly 92% of them singletons. The sequencing sample was made of CD4+ T cells sorted from blood. The receptors were sampled from a human donor in good health.

This chain links TRBV7-2 with TRBJ2-5; 9 bases map to TRBD2. The V and J ends lost 5 bases and 0 bases, in that order; junction bases with no gene match: 7. The germline gives CDR1 SGHTA, CDR2 FQGNSA. This CDR3 contains 16 residues. The CDR3 nucleotides read TGTGCCAGCAGCGATGGACTAGCGCCTTACCAAGAGACCCAGTACTTC. It encodes CASSDGLAPYQETQYF.

V gene TRBV7-9 combines with J gene TRBJ1-3; D unresolved. The germline CDR1 and CDR2 sequences are SEHNR and FQNEAQ (reference sequence). The germline V and J ends were trimmed by 6 bases and 3 bases, with 12 bases remaining between them. CDR3 length: 14 residues. The CDR3 DNA reads TGTGCCAGCAGATCCGGGGAAGGTGGAAACACCATATATTTT. Protein sequence: CASRSGEGGNTIYF.

The chain couples TRBV6-5 to TRBJ1-6; D remains unclear. With 6 bases removed from V and 6 bases from J, the gap between germline ends came to 9 bases. This CDR3 has 13 residues. Germline CDR1 reads MNHEY; CDR2 reads SVGAGI. DNA of the CDR3: TGTGCCAGCAGACGGGGTTTTAATTCACCCCTCCACTTT. The encoded protein is CASRRGFNSPLHF.

The gene calls are TRBV9 and TRBJ2-5; D is possibly TRBD2 (6 bases). The germline V gene has CDR1 SGDLS and CDR2 YYNGEE. Trimming shortened V by 0 bases and J by 5 bases, and 14 bases separated the two germline ends. The CDR3 is 15 residues long. CDR3 protein: CASSVAPGVGETQYF. The CDR3 DNA sequence: TGTGCCAGCAGCGTAGCCCCGGGGGTTGGGGAGACCCAGTACTTC.

The V call is TRBV30, the J call TRBJ2-6, with D perhaps being TRBD1 or TRBD2 (5 bases each). V shed 5 bases and J shed 0 bases, with 8 bases lying between them. This CDR3 is built from 14 residues. Germline V gene sequence: CDR1 GTSNPN, CDR2 SVGIG (reference sequence). The CDR3 is CAWGGRSGANVLTF. In nucleotides, the CDR3 is TGTGCCTGGGGGGGTCGCTCTGGGGCCAACGTCCTGACTTTC.

This sequence joins TRBV19 and TRBJ2-1, with D possibly TRBD2 on 5 matching bases. Trimming took 5 bases from V and 1 from J, leaving 12 bases between them. Looked up from germline, CDR1 is LNHDA and CDR2 is SQIVND (reference sequence). The CDR3 is 15 residues long. CDR3 in DNA: TGTGCCAGTAGTGACGCACGGGGATCCTACAATGAGCAGTTCTTC. Its translation: CASSDARGSYNEQFF.

The chain employs TRBV30 and TRBJ1-1; 7 bases align to TRBD1. Germline CDR1 is GTSNPN and CDR2 is SVGIG (reference sequence). This CDR3 comprises 13 residues. V lost 6 bases to trimming and J lost 0 bases; unmatched junction nucleotides: 4. CDR3 nucleotides: TGTGCCTGTCGGGACAGCGTGAACACTGAAGCTTTCTTT. This encodes CACRDSVNTEAFF.

The V call is TRBV5-4, the J call TRBJ2-5, with TRBD1 identical over 8 bases. Germline trimming cut 4 bases from V and 4 bases from J; bases unmatched to any gene: 3. The CDR3 covers 13 residues. The germline gives CDR1 SGHNT, CDR2 YYREEE (reference sequence). CDR3: CASSKGTGETQYF. CDR3 coding DNA: TGTGCCAGCAGCAAGGGGACAGGAGAGACCCAGTACTTC.

The rearrangement uses TRBV5-1 and TRBJ1-4; D is perhaps TRBD1 (6 bases). Germline values: CDR1 SGHRS, CDR2 YFSETQ. This CDR3 is 13 amino acids long. Between the trimmed V and J ends, which lost 0 bases and 9 bases, there was a span of 9 bases. In DNA form, the CDR3 reads TGCGCCAGCAGCTTGGACACAGGGCAAAAACTGTTTTTT. It codes for CASSLDTGQKLFF.

J is TRBJ2-3 and V is TRBV5-1; TRBD2 aligns across 8 bases. The CDR3 runs to 17 residues. J was trimmed by 1 base and V by 0 bases; bases with no gene match: 7. Looked up from germline, CDR1 is SGHRS and CDR2 is YFSETQ. The CDR3 sequence is CASSLAVGLAGTDTQYF. CDR3 in DNA: TGCGCCAGCAGCTTGGCAGTTGGACTAGCAGGCACAGATACGCAGTATTTT.

The rearrangement uses TRBV7-3 and TRBJ2-3; D perhaps matches TRBD2 (6 bases). Deletions cut 3 bases from V and 8 bases from J, with 15 bases between. Germline CDR1 is SGHTA and CDR2 is FQGTGA. The CDR3 is 14 amino acids. The CDR3 spells CASSFKGRETTQYF. For the CDR3, the DNA is TGTGCCAGCAGCTTCAAGGGACGGGAGACTACGCAGTATTTT. The variable domain in full, with the rest retrieved from reference TRBV7-3 and TRBJ2-3, is GAGVSQTPSNKVTEKGKYVELRCDPISGHTALYWYRQSLGQGPEFLIYFQGTGAADDSGLPNDRFFAVRPEGSVSTLKIQRTERGDSAVYLCASSFKGRETTQYFGPGTRLTVL.

CDR3 DNA sequence: TGTGCCAGCACTCCCCGCGGGACTAGCGGCAACGAGCAGTACTTC. This encodes CASTPRGTSGNEQYF. The chain recombines TRBV6-1 with TRBJ2-7, with 11 bases matching TRBD2. In germline, CDR1 is MNHNS, CDR2 SASEGT. Germline trimming cut 7 bases from V and 5 bases from J; bases unmatched to any gene: 10. The CDR3 sequence is 15 residues long.

J is TRBJ1-1 and V is TRBV9, with 7 bases that match TRBD1. This CDR3 is built from 16 residues. Germline V gene data show CDR1 as SGDLS and CDR2 as YYNGEE. The junction had 8 bases not matched to a gene; V was cut back by 3 bases and J by 0 bases. The CDR3 DNA follows: TGTGCCAGCAGCGCAAAGTCAGGGACAGTGAACACTGAAGCTTTCTTT. Residues: CASSAKSGTVNTEAFF.

In this sample, this clone turned up a few times. At the DNA level, this CDR3 is encoded by other sequences in the same sample as well. CDR3 bases: TGTGCCAGCAGCGTAGGAACTAGCGGGGCCTACAATGAGCAGTTCTTC. Translating gives CASSVGTSGAYNEQFF. J is TRBJ2-1 and V is TRBV9; 10 nucleotides agree with TRBD2. The germline V gene has CDR1 SGDLS and CDR2 YYNGEE. The junction had 2 bases not matched to a gene; V was cut back by 0 bases and J by 2 bases. This CDR3 is 16 amino acids long.